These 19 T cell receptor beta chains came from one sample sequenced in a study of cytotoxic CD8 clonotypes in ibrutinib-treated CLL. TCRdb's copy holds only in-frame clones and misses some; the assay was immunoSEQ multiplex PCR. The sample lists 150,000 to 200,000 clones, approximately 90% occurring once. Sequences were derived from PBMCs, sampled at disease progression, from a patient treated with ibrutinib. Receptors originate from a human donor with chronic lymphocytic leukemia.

The CDR3 here is CASSLFISGPGNTIYF. Written as DNA, the CDR3 is TGTGCCAGCAGTTTATTCATTTCGGGCCCTGGAAACACCATATATTTT. The rearrangement uses TRBV28 and TRBJ1-3; the D is unclear. Germline V gene sequence: CDR1 MDHEN, CDR2 SYDVKM. The germline V and J ends were trimmed by 1 base and 2 bases, with 12 bases remaining between them. The CDR3 is 16 amino acids.

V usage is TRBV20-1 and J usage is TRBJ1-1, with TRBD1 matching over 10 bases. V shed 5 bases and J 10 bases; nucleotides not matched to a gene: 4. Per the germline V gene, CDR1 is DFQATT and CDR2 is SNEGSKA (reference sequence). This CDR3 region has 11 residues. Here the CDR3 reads CSAGTGVGAFF. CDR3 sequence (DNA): TGCAGTGCTGGGACAGGGGTAGGAGCTTTCTTT.

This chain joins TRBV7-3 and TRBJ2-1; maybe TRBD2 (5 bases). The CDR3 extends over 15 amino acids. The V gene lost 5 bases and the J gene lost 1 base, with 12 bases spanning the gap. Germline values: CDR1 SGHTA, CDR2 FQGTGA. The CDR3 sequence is CASSTPGRSYNEQFF. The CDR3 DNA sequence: TGTGCCAGCAGCACTCCGGGAAGATCCTACAATGAGCAGTTCTTC.

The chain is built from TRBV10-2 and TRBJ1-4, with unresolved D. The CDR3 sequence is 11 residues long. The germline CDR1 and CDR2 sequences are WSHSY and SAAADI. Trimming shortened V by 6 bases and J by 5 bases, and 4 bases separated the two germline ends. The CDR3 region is CASRLNEKLFF. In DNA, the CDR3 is TGCGCCAGCAGGCTAAATGAAAAACTGTTTTTT.

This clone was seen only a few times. CDR3 residues: CASSWAGETQYF. The DNA for the CDR3 is TGTGCCAGCAGTTGGGCCGGGGAGACCCAGTACTTC. The chain carries TRBV11-3 and TRBJ2-5; the D is unclear. The CDR3 consists of 12 residues. Per germline, CDR1 SGHNT and CDR2 YENEEA. The germline V and J ends were trimmed by 6 bases and 5 bases, with 10 bases remaining between them.

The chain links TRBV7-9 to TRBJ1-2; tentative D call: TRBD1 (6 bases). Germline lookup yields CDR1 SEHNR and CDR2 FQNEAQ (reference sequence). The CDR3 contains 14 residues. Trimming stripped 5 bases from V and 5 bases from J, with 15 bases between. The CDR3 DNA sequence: TGTGCCAGCAGCCTGACAGGCTCTTCATATGGCTACACCTTC. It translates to CASSLTGSSYGYTF. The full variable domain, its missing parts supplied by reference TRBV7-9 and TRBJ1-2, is DTGVSQNPRHKITKRGQNVTFRCDPISEHNRLYWYRQTLGQGPEFLTYFQNEAQLEKSRLLSDRFSAERPKGSFSTLEIQRTEQGDSAMYLCASSLTGSSYGYTFGSGTRLTVV.

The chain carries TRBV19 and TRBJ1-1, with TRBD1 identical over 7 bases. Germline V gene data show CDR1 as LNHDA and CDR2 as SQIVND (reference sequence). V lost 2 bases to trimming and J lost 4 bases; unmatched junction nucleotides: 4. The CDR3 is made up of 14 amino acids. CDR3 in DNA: TGTGCCAGTAGTATAACAGGGGTGGTCACTGAAGCTTTCTTT. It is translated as CASSITGVVTEAFF.

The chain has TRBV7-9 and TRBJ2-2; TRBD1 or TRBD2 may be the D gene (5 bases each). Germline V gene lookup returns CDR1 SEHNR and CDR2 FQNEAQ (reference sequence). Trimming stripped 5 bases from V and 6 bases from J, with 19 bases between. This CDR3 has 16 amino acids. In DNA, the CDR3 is TGTGCCAGCAGCCCACCTGCCATGGGGGAACCCGGGGAGCTGTTTTTT. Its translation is CASSPPAMGEPGELFF.

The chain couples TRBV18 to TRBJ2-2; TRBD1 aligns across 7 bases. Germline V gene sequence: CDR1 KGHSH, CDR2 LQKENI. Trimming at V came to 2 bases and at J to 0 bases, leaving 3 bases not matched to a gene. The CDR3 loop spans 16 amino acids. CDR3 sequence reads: CASSPTGTANTGELFF. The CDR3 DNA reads TGTGCCAGCTCACCAACCGGGACAGCGAACACCGGGGAGCTGTTTTTT. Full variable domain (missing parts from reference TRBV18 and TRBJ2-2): NAGVMQNPRHLVRRRGQEARLRCSPMKGHSHVYWYRQLPEEGLKFMVYLQKENIIDESGMPKERFSAEFPKEGPSILRIQQVVRGDSAAYFCASSPTGTANTGELFFGEGSRLTVL.

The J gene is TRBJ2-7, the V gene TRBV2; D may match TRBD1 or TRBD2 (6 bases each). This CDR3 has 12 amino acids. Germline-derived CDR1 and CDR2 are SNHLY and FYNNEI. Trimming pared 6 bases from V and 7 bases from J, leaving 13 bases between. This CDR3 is CASSAGGQEQYF. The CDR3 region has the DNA TGTGCCAGCAGCGCCGGGGGCCAAGAGCAGTACTTC.

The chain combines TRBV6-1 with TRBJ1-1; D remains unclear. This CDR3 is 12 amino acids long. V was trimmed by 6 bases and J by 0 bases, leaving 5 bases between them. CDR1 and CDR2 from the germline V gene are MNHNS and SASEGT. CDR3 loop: CASRALNTEAFF. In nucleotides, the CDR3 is TGTGCCAGCAGGGCCTTGAACACTGAAGCTTTCTTT.

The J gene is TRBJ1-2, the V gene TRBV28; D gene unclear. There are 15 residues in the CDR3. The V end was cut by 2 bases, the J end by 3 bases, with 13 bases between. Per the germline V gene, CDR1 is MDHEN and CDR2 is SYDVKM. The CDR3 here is CASSLEPGLYYGYTF. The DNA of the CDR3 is TGTGCCAGCAGTTTAGAGCCGGGTCTTTACTATGGCTACACCTTC.

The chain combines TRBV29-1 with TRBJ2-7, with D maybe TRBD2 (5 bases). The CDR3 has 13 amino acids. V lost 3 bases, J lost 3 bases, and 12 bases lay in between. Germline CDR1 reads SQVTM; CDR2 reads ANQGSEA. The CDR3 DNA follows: TGCAGCGTTGATCGGGGTGGAGACTACGAGCAGTACTTC. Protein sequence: CSVDRGGDYEQYF.

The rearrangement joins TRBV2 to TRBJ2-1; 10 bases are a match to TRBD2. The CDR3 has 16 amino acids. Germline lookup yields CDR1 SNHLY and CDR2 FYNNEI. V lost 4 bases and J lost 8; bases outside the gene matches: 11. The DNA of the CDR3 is TGTGCCAGCAGTGCCCTAGCGGGAGTCTATTCCGATGAGCAGTTCTTC. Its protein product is CASSALAGVYSDEQFF.

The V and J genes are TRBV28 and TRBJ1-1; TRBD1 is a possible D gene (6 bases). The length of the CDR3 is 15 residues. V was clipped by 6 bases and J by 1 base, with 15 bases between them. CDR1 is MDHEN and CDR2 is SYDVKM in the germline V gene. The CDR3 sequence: CASRFRDTKNTEAFF. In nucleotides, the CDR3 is TGTGCCAGCAGATTCCGGGACACTAAGAACACTGAAGCTTTCTTT. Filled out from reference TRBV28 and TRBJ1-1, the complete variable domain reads DVKVTQSSRYLVKRTGEKVFLECVQDMDHENMFWYRQDPGLGLRLIYFSYDVKMKEKGDIPEGYSVSREKKERFSLILESASTNQTSMYLCASRFRDTKNTEAFFGQGTRLTVV.

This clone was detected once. For the CDR3, the DNA is TGCGCCAGCAAGATAGCGGGAGGACGGACAGATACGCAGTATTTT. Amino acid sequence: CASKIAGGRTDTQYF. The chain is built from TRBV5-1 and TRBJ2-3; 10 positions match TRBD2. The V gene's germline CDR1 is SGHRS and CDR2 YFSETQ. The CDR3 loop spans 15 amino acids. The V segment lost 6 bases and the J segment 3 bases; nucleotides outside the gene matches: 7.

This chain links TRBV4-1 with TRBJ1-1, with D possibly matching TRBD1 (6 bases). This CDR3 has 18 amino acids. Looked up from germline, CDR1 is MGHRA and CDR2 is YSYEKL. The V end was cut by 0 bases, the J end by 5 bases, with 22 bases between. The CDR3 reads CASSQDLSWGGRGTEAFF. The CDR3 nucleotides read TGCGCCAGCAGCCAAGATCTAAGTTGGGGGGGGCGAGGGACTGAAGCTTTCTTT.

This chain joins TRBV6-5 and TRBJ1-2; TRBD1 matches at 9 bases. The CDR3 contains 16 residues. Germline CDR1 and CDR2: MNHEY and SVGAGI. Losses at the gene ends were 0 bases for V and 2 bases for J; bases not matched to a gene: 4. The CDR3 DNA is TGTGCCAGCAGTTACTCGTGGACAGGGGCGAACTATGGCTACACCTTC. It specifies CASSYSWTGANYGYTF.

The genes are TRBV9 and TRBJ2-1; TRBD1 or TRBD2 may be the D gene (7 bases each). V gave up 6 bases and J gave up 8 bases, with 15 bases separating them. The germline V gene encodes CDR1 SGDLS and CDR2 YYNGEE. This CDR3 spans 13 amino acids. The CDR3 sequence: CASNRDSGDEQFF. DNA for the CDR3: TGTGCCAGCAACCGGGACAGCGGGGATGAGCAGTTCTTC.